Listed here are 29 T cell receptor beta chains from one sample, sequenced in a study of blood T cell repertoires in COVID-19. Clones were read by immunoSEQ multiplex PCR, and TCRdb kept only the in-frame ones, dropping some. Of around 29,000 clones detected, roughly 90% appear once; the ten largest clones hold approximately 14%. The sequencing input was peripheral blood. These receptors all come from a human donor with active COVID-19. The donor label of this sample is uncertain.

The chain links TRBV3-1 (or the pseudogene TRBV3-2) to TRBJ2-6; D perhaps matches TRBD1 (5 bases). This CDR3 spans 19 amino acids. V lost 1 base and J 4 bases, leaving 20 bases between the germline ends. Germline-derived CDR1 and CDR2 are LGHDT and YNNKEL (reference sequence). CDR3 protein: CASSQVKAGRRPGANVLTF. The CDR3, as DNA: TGTGCCAGCAGCCAAGTTAAGGCAGGGCGGCGTCCAGGGGCCAACGTCCTGACTTTC.

By its share, this clone is medium-sized. V is TRBV4-2 and J is TRBJ2-7; 7 bases align to TRBD1. Losses at the gene ends were 4 bases for V and 7 bases for J; bases not matched to a gene: 13. The CDR3 covers 15 residues. CDR1 and CDR2 (germline): LGHNA, YNFKEQ. The CDR3 nucleotides are TGTGCCAGCAGCCGGGATGCGACAGGGCCGGGGGAGCAGTACTTC. Its protein product is CASSRDATGPGEQYF.

The chain combines TRBV5-1 with TRBJ2-1; TRBD2 matches at 11 bases. The germline V gene encodes CDR1 SGHRS and CDR2 YFSETQ. CDR3 length equals 17 residues. Trimming took 3 bases from V and 4 from J; bases not matched to a gene: 9. The CDR3 region is CASSSTRTSGGYNEQFF. In DNA form, the CDR3 reads TGCGCCAGCAGCTCAACTCGCACTAGCGGGGGTTACAATGAGCAGTTCTTC. Drawing the rest from reference TRBV5-1 and TRBJ2-1, the complete variable domain is KAGVTQTPRYLIKTRGQQVTLSCSPISGHRSVSWYQQTPGQGLQFLFEYFSETQRNKGNFPGRFSGRQFSNSRSEMNVSTLELGDSALYLCASSSTRTSGGYNEQFFGPGTRLTVL.

This clone was seen more than once but under ten times. The chain couples TRBV7-9 to TRBJ1-3; no firm D call. The CDR3 has 15 amino acids. Germline CDR1 and CDR2: SEHNR and FQNEAQ (reference sequence). V was cut by 5 bases and J by 4 bases, with 15 bases left in between. The CDR3 coding sequence is TGTGCCAGCAGCCAAAAACGAAGACTGGGAAACACCATATATTTT. Translation: CASSQKRRLGNTIYF. The entire variable domain, with the rest obtained from reference TRBV7-9 and TRBJ1-3, is as follows: DTGVSQNPRHKITKRGQNVTFRCDPISEHNRLYWYRQTLGQGPEFLTYFQNEAQLEKSRLLSDRFSAERPKGSFSTLEIQRTEQGDSAMYLCASSQKRRLGNTIYFGEGSWLTVV.

The chain joins TRBV19 to TRBJ1-5; D is unresolved. Germline CDR1 LNHDA, CDR2 SQIVND (reference sequence). V gave up 2 bases and J gave up 7 bases, with 9 bases separating them. This CDR3 spans 13 amino acids. Here the CDR3 DNA reads TGTGCCAGTAGTATAATGGGCGAGCAGCCCCAGCATTTT. As protein: CASSIMGEQPQHF.

The V and J genes are TRBV9 and TRBJ2-3, with 16 nucleotides matching TRBD2. This CDR3 is 16 amino acids long. Germline V gene lookup returns CDR1 SGDLS and CDR2 YYNGEE. V dropped 4 bases and J dropped 4; count of bases not matched to a gene: 3. The CDR3 reads CASSPGTSGGADTQYF. Here the CDR3 DNA reads TGTGCCAGCAGCCCAGGGACTAGCGGGGGGGCAGATACGCAGTATTTT.

V is TRBV6-5 and J is TRBJ1-2, with a weak D call TRBD1 (5 bases). With 0 bases removed from V and 2 bases from J, the gap between germline ends came to 10 bases. This CDR3 contains 15 residues. Germline assignment: CDR1 MNHEY and CDR2 SVGAGI. The CDR3 nucleotides read TGTGCCAGCAGTTACTCTTCCAGGGCGAACTATGGCTACACCTTC. Its translation: CASSYSSRANYGYTF.

The V call is TRBV6-4, the J call TRBJ1-2, with D possibly being TRBD1 (6 bases). This CDR3 region has 14 residues. The V end lost 3 bases, the J end lost 2 bases, and 10 bases lay between the germline ends. Per germline, CDR1 MRHNA and CDR2 SNTAGT. The DNA of the CDR3 is TGTGCCAGCAGTGAATTTAGGGGGAACTATGGCTACACCTTC. Amino acid sequence: CASSEFRGNYGYTF.

The chain joins TRBV6-2 or TRBV6-3 to TRBJ1-5; 7 bases line up with TRBD1. Germline CDR1 MNHEY, CDR2 SVGEGT. After removal of 4 bases from V and 2 bases from J, the junction contained 11 bases not matched to a gene. This CDR3 is 17 amino acids long. CDR3 region: CASSWMTGSEGNQPQHF. The CDR3 nucleotides read TGTGCCAGCAGTTGGATGACAGGGTCTGAGGGCAATCAGCCCCAGCATTTT.

This clone was seen more than once but under ten times. This chain connects TRBV4-1 to TRBJ1-6; a weak D match, TRBD1 (5 bases). Germline CDR1 and CDR2: MGHRA and YSYEKL. The CDR3 contains 16 residues. Between the trimmed V and J ends, which lost 0 bases and 13 bases, there was a span of 19 bases. DNA of the CDR3: TGCGCCAGCAGCCAAGATAGATGGGGGACCCGGGGGCCCCTCCACTTT. It translates to CASSQDRWGTRGPLHF.

This rearrangement joins TRBV24-1 to TRBJ2-5; TRBD1 matches at 9 bases. The V segment lost 4 bases and the J segment 2 bases; nucleotides outside the gene matches: 7. The CDR3 is 16 residues long. The germline CDR1 and CDR2 sequences are KGHDR and SFDVKD. The CDR3 reads CATSDPGQGIQETQYF. The DNA for the CDR3 is TGTGCCACCAGTGACCCAGGACAGGGGATTCAAGAGACCCAGTACTTC.

V usage is TRBV6-4 and J usage is TRBJ2-2; possibly TRBD1 for D (6 bases). Germline lookup yields CDR1 MRHNA and CDR2 SNTAGT. The CDR3 totals 13 residues. Deletions cut 6 bases from V and 4 bases from J, with 9 bases between. The CDR3 loop reads CASRPTGTGELFF. In nucleotides, the CDR3 is TGTGCCAGCAGACCGACAGGCACCGGGGAGCTGTTTTTT.

This chain links TRBV12-3 or TRBV12-4 with TRBJ2-1; TRBD1 matches at 7 bases. The trim removed 7 bases at V and 2 bases at J, leaving 2 bases unmatched. The length of the CDR3 is 13 residues. The CDR3 loop is CASKTGTYNEQFF. The CDR3 region has the DNA TGTGCCAGCAAGACAGGGACCTACAATGAGCAGTTCTTC.

V usage is TRBV3-1 (or the pseudogene TRBV3-2) and J usage is TRBJ2-5; 10 bases map to TRBD2. The CDR3 runs to 15 residues. Unmatched junction bases numbered 6, after V lost 0 bases and J lost 8 bases. In germline, CDR1 is LGHDT, CDR2 YNNKEL (reference sequence). CDR3 sequence reads: CASSQDLAGVKTQYF. The DNA of the CDR3 is TGTGCCAGCAGCCAAGATCTAGCGGGGGTAAAAACCCAGTACTTC.

The chain links TRBV27 to TRBJ2-5; 9 bases line up with TRBD1. The CDR3 contains 15 residues. Trimming at V came to 0 bases and at J to 5 bases, leaving 4 bases not matched to a gene. CDR1 and CDR2 from the germline V gene are MNHEY and SMNVEV (reference sequence). The CDR3 spells CASSLSGTGRETQYF. The CDR3 nucleotides are TGTGCCAGCAGTTTATCGGGGACAGGGAGGGAGACCCAGTACTTC.

CDR3 residues: CASSLGRGNSPLHF. CDR3 DNA sequence: TGTGCCAGCAGCTTGGGGAGAGGAAATTCACCCCTCCACTTT. The chain is built from TRBV7-2 and TRBJ1-6; D unresolved. V was shortened by 3 bases and J by 7 bases, with 10 bases between the two germline ends. This CDR3 spans 14 amino acids. Germline CDR1 and CDR2: SGHTA and FQGNSA.

The rearrangement links TRBV4-1 to TRBJ1-2; D not certain. V was pared by 1 base and J by 1 base, with 7 bases between. This CDR3 comprises 14 residues. CDR1 and CDR2 from the germline V gene are MGHRA and YSYEKL. CDR3 coding DNA: TGCGCCAGCAGCCAAGGCAGTAATAACTATGGCTACACCTTC. As protein: CASSQGSNNYGYTF.

The rearrangement joins TRBV19 to TRBJ1-2, with 9 nucleotides matching TRBD1. The CDR3 has 14 residues. Germline CDR1 is LNHDA and CDR2 is SQIVND (reference sequence). The V and J ends lost 3 bases and 4 bases, in that order; junction bases with no gene match: 3. CDR3 amino acids: CASSIGTGSYGYTF. Here the CDR3 DNA reads TGTGCCAGTAGTATCGGGACAGGGAGCTATGGCTACACCTTC.

V is TRBV4-2 and J is TRBJ2-7; 8 bases align to TRBD1. Trimming cost V 3 bases and J 0 bases; bases outside gene matches: 1. Germline V gives CDR1 LGHNA, CDR2 YNFKEQ. The CDR3 sequence is 14 residues long. CDR3 coding DNA: TGTGCCAGCAGCCACGACAGGGGCTCCTACGAGCAGTACTTC. This gives the protein CASSHDRGSYEQYF.

The chain joins TRBV7-9 to TRBJ1-2; the D gene is possibly TRBD1 (6 bases). V dropped 1 base and J dropped 4 bases, with 7 bases sitting between them. The germline gives CDR1 SEHNR, CDR2 FQNEAQ (reference sequence). CDR3 length: 13 amino acids. The CDR3 here is CASSLDRAYGYTF. CDR3 DNA: TGTGCCAGCAGCTTAGACAGGGCCTATGGCTACACCTTC.

The chain is built from TRBV5-4 and TRBJ2-7; weak D call: TRBD1 (6 bases). The CDR3 has 13 amino acids. The germline V and J ends were trimmed by 1 base and 7 bases, with 12 bases remaining between them. Germline CDR1 SGHNT, CDR2 YYREEE (reference sequence). The CDR3 region is CASSLPGDGEQYF. The DNA for the CDR3 is TGTGCCAGCAGCTTGCCAGGGGACGGGGAGCAGTACTTC.

The V gene is TRBV21-1, the J gene TRBJ2-3; whether TRBD2, the table's D call, matches the DNA was not checked. TRBV21-1 is a documented pseudogene. The CDR3 totals 19 residues. CDR3 sequence: CASSKVEGPLPSRTDTQYF. In DNA, the CDR3 is TGTGCCAGCAGCAAAGTGGAGGGGCCCTTACCTTCCCGCACAGATACGCAGTATTTT.

The table lists this clone with a count of one. CDR3 nucleotides: TGTGCCAGCAGACTCTCGGTAGCAGATACGCAGTATTTT. Translation gives CASRLSVADTQYF. The J gene is TRBJ2-3, the V gene TRBV28; no clear D. V was clipped by 6 bases and J by 4 bases, with 11 bases between them. The V gene's germline CDR1 is MDHEN and CDR2 SYDVKM. This CDR3 spans 13 amino acids.

In its sample, this clone was seen once. The genes are TRBV9 and TRBJ2-7; TRBD2 matches 7 bases. The CDR3 is made up of 15 amino acids. Germline V CDR1 and CDR2: SGDLS, YYNGEE. V shed 4 bases, J shed 0 bases, and the junction held 7 bases outside the gene matches. The CDR3 nucleotides are TGTGCCAGCAGCCCCAGCGGGGACCGCTCCTACGAGCAGTACTTC. Its protein product is CASSPSGDRSYEQYF.

The chain is built from TRBV24-1 and TRBJ1-2, with D possibly being TRBD1 (5 bases). CDR1 and CDR2 from the germline V gene are KGHDR and SFDVKD. Trimming took 7 bases from V and 4 from J, leaving 18 bases between them. The CDR3 contains 15 residues. As DNA, the CDR3 is TGTGCCACCAGCCAAGGGGAGGAGGGAGGCTATGGCTACACCTTC. Translation gives CATSQGEEGGYGYTF.

J is TRBJ2-6 and V is TRBV4-2; 9 bases match TRBD2. The junction had 12 bases not matched to a gene; V was cut back by 2 bases and J by 4 bases. The CDR3 spans 19 residues. The germline V gene encodes CDR1 LGHNA and CDR2 YNFKEQ. DNA for the CDR3: TGTGCCAGCAGCCAACGGACTGGCGGGGGGGCGAAGGGGGCCAACGTCCTGACTTTC. It codes for CASSQRTGGGAKGANVLTF.

This chain uses TRBV5-8 with TRBJ1-5; D remains unclear. From germline, CDR1 is SGHTS and CDR2 YDEGEE. The ends were cut back, 1 base at V and 2 bases at J, with 10 bases in the middle. CDR3 length equals 15 residues. CDR3 sequence reads: CASSLSWERNQPQHF. CDR3 nucleotides: TGTGCCAGCAGCTTGTCATGGGAGCGCAATCAGCCCCAGCATTTT.

The chain links TRBV4-3 to TRBJ2-2; 9 bases fit TRBD2. V gave up 0 bases and J gave up 4 bases; unmatched junction bases: 6. CDR1 LGHNA and CDR2 YSLEER come from the germline V gene. CDR3 length: 17 amino acids. CDR3 bases: TGCGCCAGCAGCCAAGACTATAGCGGGGGTCTCACCGGGGAGCTGTTTTTT. Translated: CASSQDYSGGLTGELFF.

The chain employs TRBV2 and TRBJ1-4; no clear D gene. Germline values: CDR1 SNHLY, CDR2 FYNNEI. The CDR3 has 17 amino acids. V was shortened by 3 bases and J by 7 bases, with 21 bases between the two germline ends. CDR3 amino acids: CASSDNQARISVEKLFF. CDR3 in DNA: TGTGCCAGCAGTGATAACCAGGCCCGAATATCCGTTGAAAAACTGTTTTTT.